The next 8 T cell receptor beta chains were all read from a single sample in a study of T cell repertoires in cytomegalovirus infection. Each CDR3 protein is one row after TCRdb ran MiXCR on the reads. The table has 200,000 to 300,000 distinct CDR3 sequences, 6.5% seen once. What was sequenced was PBMCs. The receptor set was obtained from a human donor in good health (CMV status not recorded). Some clones in this sample may be carry-over from other donors' samples.

In this sample, this clonotype turned up many times. The chain is built from TRBV5-1 and TRBJ1-1, with TRBD1 matching over 9 bases. CDR1 is SGHRS and CDR2 is YFSETQ in the germline V gene. The CDR3 runs to 15 residues. With V trimmed by 4 bases and J by 5 bases, 9 bases remained unmatched. The CDR3 DNA follows: TGCGCCAGCAGCGCCTTATGGACAGGGGAAACTGAAGCTTTCTTT. Its translation: CASSALWTGETEAFF. Supplemented by reference TRBV5-1 and TRBJ1-1, the full variable domain reads KAGVTQTPRYLIKTRGQQVTLSCSPISGHRSVSWYQQTPGQGLQFLFEYFSETQRNKGNFPGRFSGRQFSNSRSEMNVSTLELGDSALYLCASSALWTGETEAFFGQGTRLTVV.

This clonotype was counted at least ten times. The chain joins TRBV7-2 to TRBJ1-2; 11 nucleotides match TRBD1. Per the germline V gene, CDR1 is SGHTA and CDR2 is FQGNSA. Trimming at V came to 0 bases and at J to 8 bases, leaving 5 bases not matched to a gene. This CDR3 has 15 residues. This chain's CDR3 is CASSLARTGGGGYTF. CDR3 DNA: TGTGCCAGCAGCTTAGCCCGGACAGGGGGCGGCGGCTACACCTTC.

This clonotype was seen repeatedly, ten times or more. The V gene is TRBV10-1, the J gene TRBJ1-2; D unresolved. The CDR3 runs to 15 residues. Germline assignment: CDR1 WNHNN and CDR2 SYGVQD (reference sequence). Trimming removed 2 bases from V and 6 bases from J, with 16 bases in between. The CDR3 DNA reads TGCGCCAGCAGTGAGGTGATATCTCCGGTCGATGGCTACACCTTC. Amino acid sequence: CASSEVISPVDGYTF.

Only a few counts were recorded for this clonotype. The gene calls are TRBV6-2 or TRBV6-3 and TRBJ1-1, with TRBD1 identical over 10 bases. This CDR3 has 17 residues. With V trimmed by 7 bases and J by 5 bases, 16 bases remained unmatched. Germline CDR1 is MNHEY and CDR2 is SVGEGT. The CDR3 DNA reads TGTGCCAGCAACCCGGGACAGGGGTTTGATCGGTGGACTGAAGCTTTCTTT. Its protein product is CASNPGQGFDRWTEAFF.

The chain uses TRBV6-2 or TRBV6-3 and TRBJ1-4; no clear D gene. From germline, CDR1 is MNHEY and CDR2 SVGEGT. The CDR3 extends over 14 amino acids. V was pared by 2 bases and J by 11 bases, with 15 bases between. CDR3 in amino acids: CASSYDGELWKLFF. CDR3 sequence (DNA): TGTGCCAGCAGTTACGACGGGGAGTTGTGGAAACTGTTTTTT.

This clonotype was seen ten or more times. The V and J genes are TRBV7-2 and TRBJ1-1, with D unclear. CDR3 length equals 15 residues. The germline V gene encodes CDR1 SGHTA and CDR2 FQGNSA. Trimming removed 5 bases from V and 1 base from J, with 14 bases in between. The CDR3 here is CASSPRPIENTEAFF. The CDR3 DNA reads as TGTGCCAGCAGCCCCCGGCCGATCGAGAACACTGAAGCTTTCTTT.

As DNA, the CDR3 is TGTGCCAGCAGCCAAGGTCACATTCAGTACTTC. Residues: CASSQGHIQYF. The chain couples TRBV14 to TRBJ2-4; D is undetermined. Trimming cost V 1 base and J 8 bases, with 3 bases left between them. The CDR3 contains 11 residues. Germline V gene data show CDR1 as SGHDN and CDR2 as FVKESK.

This clonotype was seen only a few times. The chain recombines TRBV19 with TRBJ2-1; D gene ambiguous. V lost 4 bases and J lost 6, with 7 bases in between. Germline V gene lookup returns CDR1 LNHDA and CDR2 SQIVND (reference sequence). This CDR3 has 12 amino acids. CDR3 bases: TGTGCCAGTAGTACTCAGGTCAATGAGCAGTTCTTC. Amino acids: CASSTQVNEQFF. Variable domain in full (rest from reference TRBV19 and TRBJ2-1): DGGITQSPKYLFRKEGQNVTLSCEQNLNHDAMYWYRQDPGQGLRLIYYSQIVNDFQKGDIAEGYSVSREKKESFPLTVTSAQKNPTAFYLCASSTQVNEQFFGPGTRLTVL.